This T cell receptor (beta chain) was obtained from a study of blood T cell repertoires in COVID-19. Study summary: COVID-19 samples collected from the United States, Italy and Spain covered acute and convalescent phases. Sources were T cells, B-cell-depleted T cells, or PBMCs; the material itself was cDNA or gDNA.

Original processing notes: It was from reference gene primer amplification that nucleated cell counts were estimated. Produced via immunoSEQ multiplex PCR; TCRdb's table is partial and in-frame only. The V and J calls and the clone size are those of that table, but D and trimming were determined from the DNA. The sample carries over 200,000 clones, over 70% recorded once. Trimming left V 2 bases short and J 0 bases short, with 10 bases between. Germline V gene data show CDR1 as SGHNT and CDR2 as YENEEA. This CDR3 has 16 residues. V usage is TRBV11-3 and J usage is TRBJ2-2; no reliable D call. The TCR originated in a man aged 80 or over with acute or convalescent COVID-19. Sequenced input: peripheral blood. As DNA, the CDR3 is TGTGCCAGCAGCTTATTTGGTTCGGCGAACACCGGGGAGCTGTTTTTT. Translating it yields CASSLFGSANTGELFF.